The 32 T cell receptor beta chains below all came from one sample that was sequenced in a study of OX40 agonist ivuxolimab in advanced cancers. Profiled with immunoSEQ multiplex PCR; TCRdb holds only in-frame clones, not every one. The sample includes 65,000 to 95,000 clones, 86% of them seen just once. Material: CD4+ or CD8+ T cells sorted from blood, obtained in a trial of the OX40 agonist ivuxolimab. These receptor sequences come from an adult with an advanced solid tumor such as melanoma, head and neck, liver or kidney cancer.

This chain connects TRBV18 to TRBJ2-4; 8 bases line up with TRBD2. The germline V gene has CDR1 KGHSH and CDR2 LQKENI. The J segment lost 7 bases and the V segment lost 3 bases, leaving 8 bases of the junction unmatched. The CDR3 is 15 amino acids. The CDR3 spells CASSPPGGPSNIQYF. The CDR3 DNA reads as TGTGCCAGCTCACCGCCGGGAGGGCCAAGTAACATTCAGTACTTC.

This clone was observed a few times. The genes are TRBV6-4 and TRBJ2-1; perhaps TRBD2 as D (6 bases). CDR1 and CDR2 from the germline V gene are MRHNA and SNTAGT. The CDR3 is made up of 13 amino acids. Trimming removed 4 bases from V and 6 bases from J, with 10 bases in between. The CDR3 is CASSGGAANEQFF. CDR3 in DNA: TGTGCCAGCAGTGGCGGGGCGGCCAATGAGCAGTTCTTC.

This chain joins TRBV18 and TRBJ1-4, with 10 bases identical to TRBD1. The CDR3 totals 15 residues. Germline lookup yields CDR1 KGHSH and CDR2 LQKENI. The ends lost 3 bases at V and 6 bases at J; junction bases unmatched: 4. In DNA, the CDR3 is TGTGCCAGCTCACCGCCCGGGACAGGGGATGAAAAACTGTTTTTT. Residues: CASSPPGTGDEKLFF.

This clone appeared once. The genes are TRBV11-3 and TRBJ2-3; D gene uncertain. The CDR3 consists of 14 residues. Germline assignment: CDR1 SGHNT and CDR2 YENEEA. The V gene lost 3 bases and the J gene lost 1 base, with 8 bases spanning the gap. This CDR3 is CASSFSGGTDTQYF. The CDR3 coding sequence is TGTGCCAGCAGCTTCTCCGGAGGCACAGATACGCAGTATTTT.

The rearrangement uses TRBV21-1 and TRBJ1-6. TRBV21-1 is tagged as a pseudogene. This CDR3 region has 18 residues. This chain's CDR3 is CASSKANPFKVGNSPLHF. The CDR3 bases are TGTGCCAGCAGCAAAGCAAACCCCTTTAAGGTTGGGAATTCACCCCTCCACTTT.

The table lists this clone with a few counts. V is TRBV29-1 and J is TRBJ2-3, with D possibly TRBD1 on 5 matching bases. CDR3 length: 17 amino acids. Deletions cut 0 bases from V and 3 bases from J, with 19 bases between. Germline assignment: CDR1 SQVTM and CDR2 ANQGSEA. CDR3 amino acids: CSVEEEGARDRTDTQYF. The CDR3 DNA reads TGCAGCGTTGAAGAGGAAGGGGCCCGTGATAGAACAGATACGCAGTATTTT.

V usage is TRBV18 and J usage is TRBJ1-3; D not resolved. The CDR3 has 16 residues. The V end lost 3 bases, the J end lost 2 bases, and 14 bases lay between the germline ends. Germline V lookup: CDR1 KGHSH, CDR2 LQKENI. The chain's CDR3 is CASSPRVDLPGNTIYF. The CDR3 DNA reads TGTGCCAGCTCACCCCGGGTCGACCTCCCTGGAAACACCATATATTTT.

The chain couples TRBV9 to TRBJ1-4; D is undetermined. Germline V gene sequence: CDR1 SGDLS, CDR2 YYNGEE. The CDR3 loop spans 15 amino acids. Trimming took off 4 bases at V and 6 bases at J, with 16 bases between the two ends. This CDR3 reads CASSYGLSTDEKLFF. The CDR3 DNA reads TGTGCCAGCAGCTACGGCCTCTCGACGGATGAAAAACTGTTTTTT.

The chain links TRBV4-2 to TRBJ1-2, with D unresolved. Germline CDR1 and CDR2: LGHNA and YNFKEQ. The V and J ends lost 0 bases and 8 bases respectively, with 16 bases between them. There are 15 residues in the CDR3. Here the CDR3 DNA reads TGTGCCAGCAGCCAAGATATCGGGGTCGCGAAAGGCTACACCTTC. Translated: CASSQDIGVAKGYTF.

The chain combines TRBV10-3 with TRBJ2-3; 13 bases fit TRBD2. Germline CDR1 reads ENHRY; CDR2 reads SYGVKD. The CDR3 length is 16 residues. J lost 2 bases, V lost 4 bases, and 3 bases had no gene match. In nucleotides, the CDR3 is TGTGCCATCAGTGGAGGACTAGCGGGAGTCACAGATACGCAGTATTTT. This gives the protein CAISGGLAGVTDTQYF.

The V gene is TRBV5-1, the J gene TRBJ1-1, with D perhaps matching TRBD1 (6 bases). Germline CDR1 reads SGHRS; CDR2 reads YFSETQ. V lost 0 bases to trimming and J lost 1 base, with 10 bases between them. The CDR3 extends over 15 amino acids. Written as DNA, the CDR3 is TGCGCCAGCAGCTTGGCGCCGGGACAGAACACTGAAGCTTTCTTT. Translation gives CASSLAPGQNTEAFF.

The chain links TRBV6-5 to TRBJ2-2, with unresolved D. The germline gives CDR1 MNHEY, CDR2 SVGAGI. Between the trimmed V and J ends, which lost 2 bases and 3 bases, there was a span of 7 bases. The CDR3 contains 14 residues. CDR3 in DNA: TGTGCCAGCAGTTACAATGCGGACACCGGGGAGCTGTTTTTT. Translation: CASSYNADTGELFF.

For the CDR3, the DNA is TGTGCCAGCAGCTCAGAGACAGGGGGGACTGAAGCTTTCTTT. It is translated as CASSSETGGTEAFF. This chain links TRBV5-6 with TRBJ1-1; TRBD1 agrees at 9 bases. The CDR3 covers 14 residues. Germline CDR1 and CDR2: SGHDT and YYEEEE. V gave up 3 bases and J gave up 5 bases; unmatched junction bases: 5.

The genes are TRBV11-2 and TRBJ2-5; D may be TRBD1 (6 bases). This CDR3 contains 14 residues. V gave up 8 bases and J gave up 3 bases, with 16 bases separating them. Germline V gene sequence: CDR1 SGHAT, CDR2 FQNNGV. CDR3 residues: CASGTGFREETQYF. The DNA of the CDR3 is TGTGCCAGCGGAACAGGGTTTAGGGAAGAGACCCAGTACTTC.

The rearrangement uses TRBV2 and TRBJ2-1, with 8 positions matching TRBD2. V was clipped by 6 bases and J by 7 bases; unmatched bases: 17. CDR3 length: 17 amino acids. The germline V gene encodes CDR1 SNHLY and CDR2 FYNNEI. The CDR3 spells CASSPQPGLGGINEQFF. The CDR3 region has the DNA TGTGCCAGCAGCCCCCAGCCGGGACTAGGGGGGATAAATGAGCAGTTCTTC.

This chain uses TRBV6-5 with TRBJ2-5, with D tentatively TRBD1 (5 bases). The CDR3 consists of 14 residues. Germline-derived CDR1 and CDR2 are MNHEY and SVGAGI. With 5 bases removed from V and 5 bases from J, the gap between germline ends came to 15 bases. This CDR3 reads CASSQGPLRETQYF. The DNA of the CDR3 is TGTGCCAGCAGTCAGGGCCCCTTAAGGGAGACCCAGTACTTC.

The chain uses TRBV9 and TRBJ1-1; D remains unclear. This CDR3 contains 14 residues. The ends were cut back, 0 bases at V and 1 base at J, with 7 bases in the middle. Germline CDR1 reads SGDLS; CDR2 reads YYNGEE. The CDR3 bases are TGTGCCAGCAGCGTAGATTGGGGGAACACTGAAGCTTTCTTT. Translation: CASSVDWGNTEAFF.

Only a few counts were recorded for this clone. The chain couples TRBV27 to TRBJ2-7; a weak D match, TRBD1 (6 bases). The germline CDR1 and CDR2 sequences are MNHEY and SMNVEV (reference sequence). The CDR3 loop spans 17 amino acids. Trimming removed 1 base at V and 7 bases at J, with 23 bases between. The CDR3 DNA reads TGTGCCAGCAGTTTATTGGCATTGGGGACACGTGGCCGGGAGCAGTACTTC. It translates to CASSLLALGTRGREQYF.

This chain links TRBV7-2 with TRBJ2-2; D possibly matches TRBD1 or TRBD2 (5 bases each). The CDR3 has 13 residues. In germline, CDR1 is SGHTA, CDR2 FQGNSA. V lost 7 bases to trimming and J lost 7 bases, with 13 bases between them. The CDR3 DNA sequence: TGTGCCAGCACCCCGAGAGGGGACGGGGAGCTGTTTTTT. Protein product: CASTPRGDGELFF.

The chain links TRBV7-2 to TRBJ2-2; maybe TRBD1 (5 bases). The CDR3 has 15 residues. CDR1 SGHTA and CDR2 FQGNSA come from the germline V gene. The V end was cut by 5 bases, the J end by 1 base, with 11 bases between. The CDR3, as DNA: TGTGCCAGCAGCCAGACAGACCTGAACACCGGGGAGCTGTTTTTT. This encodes CASSQTDLNTGELFF.

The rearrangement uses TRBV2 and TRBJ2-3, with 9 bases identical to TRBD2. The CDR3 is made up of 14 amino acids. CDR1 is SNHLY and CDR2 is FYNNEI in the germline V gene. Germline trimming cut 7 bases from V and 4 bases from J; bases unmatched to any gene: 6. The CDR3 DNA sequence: TGTGCCAGCAAGGACAGACTAGCGGCAGATACGCAGTATTTT. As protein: CASKDRLAADTQYF.

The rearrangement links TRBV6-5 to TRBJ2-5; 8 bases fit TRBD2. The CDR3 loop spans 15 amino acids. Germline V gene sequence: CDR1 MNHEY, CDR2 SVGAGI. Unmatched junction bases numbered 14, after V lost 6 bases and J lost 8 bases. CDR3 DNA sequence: TGTGCCAGCAGACCAACCCTAGCGGGTTTATCTACCCAGTACTTC. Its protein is CASRPTLAGLSTQYF.

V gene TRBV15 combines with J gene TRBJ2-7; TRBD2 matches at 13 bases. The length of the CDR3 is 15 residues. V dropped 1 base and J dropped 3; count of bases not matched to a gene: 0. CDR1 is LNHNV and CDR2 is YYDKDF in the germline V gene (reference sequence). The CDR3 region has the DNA TGTGCCACCAGCAGAGGGACTAGCGGGGGCTACGAGCAGTACTTC. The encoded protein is CATSRGTSGGYEQYF.

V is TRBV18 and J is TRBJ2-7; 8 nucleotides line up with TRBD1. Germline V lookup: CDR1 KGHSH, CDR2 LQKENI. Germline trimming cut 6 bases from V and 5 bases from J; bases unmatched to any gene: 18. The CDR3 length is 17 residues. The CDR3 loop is CASSPPSGGQGTHEQYF. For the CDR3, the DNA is TGTGCCAGCTCTCCGCCTTCGGGCGGACAGGGTACTCACGAGCAGTACTTC.

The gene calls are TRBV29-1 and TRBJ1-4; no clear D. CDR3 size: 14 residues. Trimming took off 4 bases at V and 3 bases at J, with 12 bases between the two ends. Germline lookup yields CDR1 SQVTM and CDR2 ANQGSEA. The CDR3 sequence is CSVGPTTPNEKLFF. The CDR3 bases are TGCAGCGTTGGGCCGACAACGCCTAATGAAAAACTGTTTTTT.

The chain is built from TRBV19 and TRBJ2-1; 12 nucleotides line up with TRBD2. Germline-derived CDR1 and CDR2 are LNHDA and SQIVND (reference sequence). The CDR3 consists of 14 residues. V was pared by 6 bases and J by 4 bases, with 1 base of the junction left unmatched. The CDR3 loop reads CASRGLAGYNEQFF. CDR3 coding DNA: TGTGCCAGTAGAGGACTAGCGGGATACAATGAGCAGTTCTTC. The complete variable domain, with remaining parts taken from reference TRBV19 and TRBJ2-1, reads DGGITQSPKYLFRKEGQNVTLSCEQNLNHDAMYWYRQDPGQGLRLIYYSQIVNDFQKGDIAEGYSVSREKKESFPLTVTSAQKNPTAFYLCASRGLAGYNEQFFGPGTRLTVL.

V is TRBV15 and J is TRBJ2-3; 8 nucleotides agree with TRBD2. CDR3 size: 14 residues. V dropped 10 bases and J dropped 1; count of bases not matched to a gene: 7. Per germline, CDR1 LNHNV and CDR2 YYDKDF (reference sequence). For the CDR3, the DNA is TGTGCCATCGCCGGGGGGGTGGGCACAGATACGCAGTATTTT. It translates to CAIAGGVGTDTQYF.

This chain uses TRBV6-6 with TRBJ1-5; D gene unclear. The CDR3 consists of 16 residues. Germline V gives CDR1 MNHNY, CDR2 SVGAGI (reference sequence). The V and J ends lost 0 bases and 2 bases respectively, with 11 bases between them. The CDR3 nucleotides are TGTGCCAGCAGTTACTCGGAGTCCCGAGGCAATCAGCCCCAGCATTTT. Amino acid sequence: CASSYSESRGNQPQHF.

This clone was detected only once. CDR3 residues: CASSLNVAGELFF. As DNA, the CDR3 is TGTGCCAGCAGCTTAAACGTGGCCGGGGAGCTGTTTTTT. The V and J genes are TRBV7-3 and TRBJ2-2; the D is unclear. CDR3 length: 13 amino acids. Germline V CDR1 and CDR2: SGHTA, FQGTGA. With 1 base removed from V and 6 bases from J, the gap between germline ends came to 6 bases.

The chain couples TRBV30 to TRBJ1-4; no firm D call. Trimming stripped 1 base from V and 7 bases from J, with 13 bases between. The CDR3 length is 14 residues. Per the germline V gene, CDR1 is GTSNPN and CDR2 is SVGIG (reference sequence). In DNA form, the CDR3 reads TGTGCCTGGAGTGGCGAGCGGATCGGTGAAAAACTGTTTTTT. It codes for CAWSGERIGEKLFF. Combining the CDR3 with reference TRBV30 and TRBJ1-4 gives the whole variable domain SQTIHQWPATLVQPVGSPLSLECTVEGTSNPNLYWYRQAAGRGLQLLFYSVGIGQISSEVPQNLSASRPQDRQFILSSKKLLLSDSGFYLCAWSGERIGEKLFFGSGTQLSVL.

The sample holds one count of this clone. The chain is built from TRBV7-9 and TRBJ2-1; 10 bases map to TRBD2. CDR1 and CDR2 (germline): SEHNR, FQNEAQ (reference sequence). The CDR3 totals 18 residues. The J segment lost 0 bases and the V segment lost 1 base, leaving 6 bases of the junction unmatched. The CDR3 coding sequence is TGTGCCAGCAGCTTAGTGCCTAGCGGGGGCCCCTCCTACAATGAGCAGTTCTTC. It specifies CASSLVPSGGPSYNEQFF.

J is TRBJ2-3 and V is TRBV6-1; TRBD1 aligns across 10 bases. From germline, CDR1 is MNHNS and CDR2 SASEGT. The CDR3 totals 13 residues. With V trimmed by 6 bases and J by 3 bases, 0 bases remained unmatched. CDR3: CASRDRGTDTQYF. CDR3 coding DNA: TGTGCCAGCAGGGACAGGGGGACAGATACGCAGTATTTT.